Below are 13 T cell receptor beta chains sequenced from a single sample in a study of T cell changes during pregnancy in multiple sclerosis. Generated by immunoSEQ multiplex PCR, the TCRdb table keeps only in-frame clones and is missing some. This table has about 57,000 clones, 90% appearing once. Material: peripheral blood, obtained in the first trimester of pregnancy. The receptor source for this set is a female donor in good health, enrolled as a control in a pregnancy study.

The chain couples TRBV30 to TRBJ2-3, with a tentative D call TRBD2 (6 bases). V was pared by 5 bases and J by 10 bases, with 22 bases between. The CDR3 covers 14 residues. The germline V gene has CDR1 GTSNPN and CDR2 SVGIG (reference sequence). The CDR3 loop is CAWSLGGFQGAQYF. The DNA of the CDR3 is TGTGCCTGGTCCCTGGGGGGATTTCAAGGGGCGCAGTATTTT.

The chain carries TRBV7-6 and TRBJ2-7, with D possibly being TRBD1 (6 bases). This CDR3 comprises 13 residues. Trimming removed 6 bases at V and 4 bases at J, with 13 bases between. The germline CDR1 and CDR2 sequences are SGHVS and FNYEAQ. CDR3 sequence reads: CASSVRDTYEQYF. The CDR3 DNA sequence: TGTGCCAGCAGTGTCAGGGACACGTACGAGCAGTACTTC.

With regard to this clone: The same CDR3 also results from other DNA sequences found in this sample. The CDR3 protein is CAWSRDSGSGNTIYF. The CDR3 coding sequence is TGTGCCTGGAGTCGTGACAGTGGCTCTGGAAACACCATATATTTT. V usage is TRBV30 and J usage is TRBJ1-3, with D possibly matching TRBD1 (5 bases). V lost 2 bases, J lost 0 bases, and 11 bases lay in between. CDR1 and CDR2 (germline): GTSNPN, SVGIG (reference sequence). The CDR3 runs 15 residues.

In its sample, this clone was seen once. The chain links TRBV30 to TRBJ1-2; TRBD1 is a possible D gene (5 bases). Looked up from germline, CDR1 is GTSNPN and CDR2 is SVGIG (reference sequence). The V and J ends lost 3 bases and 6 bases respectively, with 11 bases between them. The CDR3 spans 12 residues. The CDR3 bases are TGTGCCTGGAGGGGGGGTCAACATGGCTACACCTTC. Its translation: CAWRGGQHGYTF. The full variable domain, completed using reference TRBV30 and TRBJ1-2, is SQTIHQWPATLVQPVGSPLSLECTVEGTSNPNLYWYRQAAGRGLQLLFYSVGIGQISSEVPQNLSASRPQDRQFILSSKKLLLSDSGFYLCAWRGGQHGYTFGSGTRLTVV.

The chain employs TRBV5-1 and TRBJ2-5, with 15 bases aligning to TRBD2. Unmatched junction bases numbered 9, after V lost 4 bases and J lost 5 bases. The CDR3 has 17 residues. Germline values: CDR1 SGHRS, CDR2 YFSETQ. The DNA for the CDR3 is TGCGCCAGCAGCCAAGGACTAGCGGGGGGGTCAGGGGAGACCCAGTACTTC. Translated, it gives CASSQGLAGGSGETQYF.

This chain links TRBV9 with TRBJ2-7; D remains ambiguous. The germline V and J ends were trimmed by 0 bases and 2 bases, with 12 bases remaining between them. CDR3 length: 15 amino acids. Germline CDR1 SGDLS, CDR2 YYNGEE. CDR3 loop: CASSVGNRPTYEQYF. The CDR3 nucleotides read TGTGCCAGCAGCGTAGGCAACAGACCTACCTACGAGCAGTACTTC.

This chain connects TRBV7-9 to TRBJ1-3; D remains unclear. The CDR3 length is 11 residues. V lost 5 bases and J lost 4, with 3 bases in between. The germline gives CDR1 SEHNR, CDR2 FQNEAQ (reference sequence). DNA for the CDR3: TGTGCCAGCAGCCCAGGAAACACCATATATTTT. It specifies CASSPGNTIYF.

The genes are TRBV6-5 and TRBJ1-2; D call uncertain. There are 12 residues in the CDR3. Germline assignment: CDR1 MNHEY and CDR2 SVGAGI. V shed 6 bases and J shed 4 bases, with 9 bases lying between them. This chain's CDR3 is CASRAGVYGYTF. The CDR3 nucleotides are TGTGCCAGCAGGGCGGGTGTCTATGGCTACACCTTC.

CDR3 region: CASSTSPLNNEQFF. In nucleotides, the CDR3 is TGTGCCAGCAGCACTAGCCCTCTTAACAATGAGCAGTTCTTC. The chain has TRBV4-2 and TRBJ2-1, with a tentative D call TRBD2 (6 bases). The CDR3 extends over 14 amino acids. V lost 5 bases and J 5 bases, leaving 13 bases between the germline ends. Germline V lookup: CDR1 LGHNA, CDR2 YNFKEQ.

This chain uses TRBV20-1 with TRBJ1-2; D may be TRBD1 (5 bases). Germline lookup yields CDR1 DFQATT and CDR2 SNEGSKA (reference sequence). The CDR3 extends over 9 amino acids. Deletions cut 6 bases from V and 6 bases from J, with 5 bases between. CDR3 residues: CSARDGYTF. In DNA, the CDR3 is TGCAGTGCCAGGGATGGCTACACCTTC.

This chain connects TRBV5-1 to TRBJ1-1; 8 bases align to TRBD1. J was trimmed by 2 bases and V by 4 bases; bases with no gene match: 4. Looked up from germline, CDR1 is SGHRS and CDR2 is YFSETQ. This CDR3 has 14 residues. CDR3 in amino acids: CASSPGQGNTEAFF. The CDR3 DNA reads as TGCGCCAGCAGCCCTGGACAGGGAAACACTGAAGCTTTCTTT.

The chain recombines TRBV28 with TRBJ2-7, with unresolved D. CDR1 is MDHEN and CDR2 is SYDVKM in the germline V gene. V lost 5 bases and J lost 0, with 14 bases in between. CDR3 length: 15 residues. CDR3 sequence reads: CASSVSGKISYEQYF. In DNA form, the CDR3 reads TGTGCCAGCAGTGTATCAGGAAAAATCTCCTACGAGCAGTACTTC.

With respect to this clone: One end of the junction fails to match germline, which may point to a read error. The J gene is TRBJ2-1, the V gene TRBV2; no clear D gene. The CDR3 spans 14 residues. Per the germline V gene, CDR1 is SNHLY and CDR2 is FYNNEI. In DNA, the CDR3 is TGTGCCAGCAGTGCCCCTCCCGGAATCAGTCCGAGGCTCTTC. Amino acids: CASSAPPGISPRLF.